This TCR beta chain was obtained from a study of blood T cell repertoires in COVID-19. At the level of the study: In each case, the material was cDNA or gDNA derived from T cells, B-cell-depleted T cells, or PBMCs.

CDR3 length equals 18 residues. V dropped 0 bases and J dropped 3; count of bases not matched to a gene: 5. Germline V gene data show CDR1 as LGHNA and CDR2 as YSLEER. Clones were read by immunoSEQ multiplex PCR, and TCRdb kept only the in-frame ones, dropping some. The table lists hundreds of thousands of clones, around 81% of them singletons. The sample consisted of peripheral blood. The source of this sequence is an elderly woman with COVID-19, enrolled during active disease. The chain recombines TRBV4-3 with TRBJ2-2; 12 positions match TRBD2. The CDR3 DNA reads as TGCGCCAGCAGCCAAGATCCAGGGACTAGCGGGTACACCGGGGAGCTGTTTTTT. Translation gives CASSQDPGTSGYTGELFF.